Shown below are 30 T cell receptor beta chains from a single sample sequenced in a study of blood T cells in healthy people across ages (dated by TCRdb to the mid-2010s). Libraries were built with 5' RACE. Sequencing used an Illumina HiSeq 2500. A second PCR of about 7 to 12 cycles was run with a J-beta primer mix and a sample-barcoded 5' primer. TCRdb cleaned the public reads at Q25 with fastp, built clones with MiXCR and kept in-frame beta chains. All rows with the same CDR3 protein become a single entry with the most common DNA and genes. The sample contains 1.6 million or so distinct CDR3 sequences, about 35% of them found a single time. The ten largest account for approximately 10% of the sample. Sequenced sample: blood. The receptors come from a young woman in good health.

Many counts were recorded for this clonotype. V is TRBV13 and J is TRBJ2-3, with TRBD2 matching 8 bases. Unmatched junction bases numbered 12, after V lost 1 base and J lost 3 bases. CDR1 PRHDT and CDR2 FYEKMQ come from the germline V gene (reference sequence). The CDR3 is 18 residues long. Here the CDR3 DNA reads TGTGCCAGCAGCTTAGCTAGACTGGCGGGAGGTACGACAGATACGCAGTATTTT. Translating it yields CASSLARLAGGTTDTQYF.

This chain joins TRBV5-1 and TRBJ1-1; the D gene is possibly TRBD1 (5 bases). In germline, CDR1 is SGHRS, CDR2 YFSETQ. V was shortened by 0 bases and J by 3 bases, with 12 bases between the two germline ends. The CDR3 runs to 15 residues. CDR3 nucleotide sequence: TGCGCCAGCAGCTTGGTTTTCAGGGAGGACACTGAAGCTTTCTTT. This gives the protein CASSLVFREDTEAFF.

This clonotype occurred a few times. This chain uses TRBV27 with TRBJ2-3; D might be TRBD1 (7 bases). CDR1 and CDR2 from the germline V gene are MNHEY and SMNVEV (reference sequence). The CDR3 spans 17 residues. Trimming left V 8 bases short and J 2 bases short, with 23 bases between. The CDR3 DNA follows: TGTGCCAGCGGGGGGACAGCCCGAAAAGGGGTCACAGATACGCAGTATTTT. Residues: CASGGTARKGVTDTQYF.

This clonotype was counted between two and nine times. The V call is TRBV5-1, the J call TRBJ2-3; 11 positions agree with TRBD2. The CDR3 is 16 amino acids. Looked up from germline, CDR1 is SGHRS and CDR2 is YFSETQ. Trimming at V came to 4 bases and at J to 3 bases, leaving 7 bases not matched to a gene. The CDR3 loop reads CASSHSGGAGTDTQYF. DNA of the CDR3: TGCGCCAGCAGCCATAGCGGGGGGGCCGGTACAGATACGCAGTATTTT.

This clonotype has ten or more counts. This chain links TRBV4-2 with TRBJ2-5, with a possible D match to TRBD2 (6 bases). Between the trimmed V and J ends, which lost 2 bases and 4 bases, there was a span of 8 bases. Germline assignment: CDR1 LGHNA and CDR2 YNFKEQ. This CDR3 spans 13 amino acids. The CDR3 nucleotides read TGTGCCAGCAGCCAACGGGAGCGAGAGACCCAGTACTTC. Amino acids: CASSQRERETQYF.

This clonotype was recorded a few times. The CDR3 is CASSYFEGELFF. The CDR3 DNA sequence: TGTGCCAGCAGTTACTTTGAGGGGGAGCTGTTTTTT. The genes are TRBV6-5 and TRBJ2-2; the D is unclear. In germline, CDR1 is MNHEY, CDR2 SVGAGI. Trimming cost V 1 base and J 8 bases, with 5 bases left between them. CDR3 size: 12 residues.

The V call is TRBV7-9, the J call TRBJ1-4; D is possibly TRBD1 (6 bases). V lost 7 bases and J lost 2, with 11 bases in between. Germline lookup yields CDR1 SEHNR and CDR2 FQNEAQ (reference sequence). CDR3 size: 14 residues. The CDR3 DNA is TGTGCCAGCACACTACAGGGTACTAATGAAAAACTGTTTTTT. It encodes CASTLQGTNEKLFF.

The chain links TRBV28 to TRBJ2-3; D is undetermined. Germline assignment: CDR1 MDHEN and CDR2 SYDVKM. Trimming pared 6 bases from V and 8 bases from J, leaving 18 bases between. The CDR3 has 14 residues. CDR3 region: CASSIRGLLGTQYF. DNA of the CDR3: TGTGCCAGCAGCATTCGCGGCCTCCTTGGTACGCAGTATTTT.

This clonotype has only a few counts. One junction end disagrees with the germline gene, perhaps due to a read error. This chain joins TRBV20-1 and TRBJ2-7; weak D call: TRBD2 (5 bases). The CDR3 sequence is 15 residues long. CDR1 and CDR2 from the germline V gene are DFQATT and SNEGSKA (reference sequence). Here the CDR3 DNA reads TGCGGTGCTAGATCTCTCGGGGTGAGCTCCTACGAGCAGTACTTC. Encoded protein: CGARSLGVSSYEQYF.

This clonotype showed up just a few times. V and J are TRBV19 and TRBJ1-2, with D uncertain. The V end was cut by 6 bases, the J end by 8 bases, with 7 bases between. The CDR3 runs 10 residues. From germline, CDR1 is LNHDA and CDR2 SQIVND (reference sequence). The CDR3 loop is CASSQRGYTF. The DNA for the CDR3 is TGTGCCAGTAGCCAACGGGGCTACACCTTC.

This clonotype was observed at least ten times. The rearrangement joins TRBV29-1 to TRBJ1-2, with a tentative D call TRBD1 (5 bases). Trimming removed 5 bases from V and 3 bases from J, with 13 bases in between. The CDR3 is 13 residues long. Germline V gives CDR1 SQVTM, CDR2 ANQGSEA. CDR3 loop: CSVSRGRDYGYTF. CDR3 in DNA: TGCAGCGTTAGTCGGGGCCGGGACTATGGCTACACCTTC.

A remark on this clonotype: Just one base apart from a much larger clone, this may be a read error. This chain joins TRBV4-1 and TRBJ2-3; 7 bases line up with TRBD2. The V gene's germline CDR1 is MGHRA and CDR2 YSYEKL. The CDR3 loop spans 16 amino acids. Losses at the gene ends were 0 bases for V and 0 bases for J; bases not matched to a gene: 3. The CDR3 DNA reads TGCGCCAGCAGCCAAGAGCCGGGACTAAGCACAGATACGCAGTATTTT. It codes for CASSQEPGLSTDTQYF.

This chain links TRBV12-5 with TRBJ1-2, with TRBD1 matching over 8 bases. Germline CDR1 reads LGHNT; CDR2 reads FRNRAP. CDR3 size: 13 residues. J was trimmed by 8 bases and V by 6 bases; bases with no gene match: 8. CDR3 DNA sequence: TGTGCTAGTGGATTCGGACAGGGACAGGGCTACACCTTC. Its protein product is CASGFGQGQGYTF.

The chain links TRBV12-3 or TRBV12-4 to TRBJ2-5; D is perhaps TRBD2 (5 bases). V lost 5 bases, J lost 2 bases, and 15 bases lay in between. This CDR3 has 15 amino acids. The CDR3: CASSIRGTTQETQYF. CDR3 bases: TGTGCCAGCAGTATCCGGGGTACAACTCAAGAGACCCAGTACTTC.

This chain joins TRBV7-9 and TRBJ2-5, with TRBD1 identical over 7 bases. The V gene's germline CDR1 is SEHNR and CDR2 FQNEAQ (reference sequence). V shed 0 bases, J shed 5 bases, and the junction held 9 bases outside the gene matches. This CDR3 spans 16 amino acids. CDR3 coding DNA: TGTGCCAGCAGCTTAGCCACAGGGGAGCCCGGCGAGACCCAGTACTTC. The encoded protein is CASSLATGEPGETQYF. Filled out from reference TRBV7-9 and TRBJ2-5, the complete variable domain reads DTGVSQNPRHKITKRGQNVTFRCDPISEHNRLYWYRQTLGQGPEFLTYFQNEAQLEKSRLLSDRFSAERPKGSFSTLEIQRTEQGDSAMYLCASSLATGEPGETQYFGPGTRLLVL.

The chain employs TRBV7-2 and TRBJ1-6; D call uncertain. CDR1 SGHTA and CDR2 FQGNSA come from the germline V gene. The CDR3 contains 16 residues. Trimming left V 1 base short and J 7 bases short, with 14 bases between. The CDR3 sequence: CASSLEWAGLNSPLHF. The DNA of the CDR3 is TGTGCCAGCAGCTTAGAATGGGCAGGTCTGAATTCACCCCTCCACTTT. The full variable domain, completed using reference TRBV7-2 and TRBJ1-6, is GAGVSQSPSNKVTEKGKDVELRCDPISGHTALYWYRQSLGQGLEFLIYFQGNSAPDKSGLPSDRFSAERTGGSVSTLTIQRTQQEDSAVYLCASSLEWAGLNSPLHFGNGTRLTVT.

This clonotype has a handful of counts. J is TRBJ1-4 and V is TRBV29-1; D is uncertain. Trimming stripped 3 bases from V and 8 bases from J, with 4 bases between. Germline assignment: CDR1 SQVTM and CDR2 ANQGSEA. The CDR3 is 10 amino acids. CDR3 sequence (DNA): TGCAGCGTTGAGAACGAAAAACTGTTTTTT. Translated, it gives CSVENEKLFF.

This clonotype has a handful of counts. A read error may account for a junction end that differs from germline. The rearrangement joins TRBV6-1 to TRBJ2-1; TRBD2 agrees at 7 bases. The CDR3 length is 13 residues. Germline V gives CDR1 MNHNS, CDR2 SASEGT. The CDR3 bases are TGTGCCAGCAGAGAAGCGGGGTCCAATGAGCAGTTCTTC. Translated, it gives CASREAGSNEQFF.

In this sample, this clonotype turned up a few times. The gene calls are TRBV20-1 and TRBJ1-2; TRBD1 agrees at 9 bases. The germline gives CDR1 DFQATT, CDR2 SNEGSKA (reference sequence). The CDR3 is made up of 12 amino acids. The junction had 6 bases not matched to a gene; V was cut back by 6 bases and J by 7 bases. CDR3 loop: CSAGGTGSGYTF. DNA of the CDR3: TGCAGTGCAGGGGGGACAGGGTCTGGCTACACCTTC.

Regarding this clonotype: One end of the junction is discordant with germline, which a read error may explain. V and J are TRBV20-1 and TRBJ2-1; 10 bases are shared with TRBD1. The CDR3 sequence is 14 residues long. CDR1 DFQATT and CDR2 SNEGSKA come from the germline V gene (reference sequence). The CDR3 sequence is CSARDRGPYNEQFF. As DNA, the CDR3 is TGCAGTGCTCGAGACAGGGGGCCCTACAATGAGCAGTTCTTC.

The V and J genes are TRBV5-1 and TRBJ2-1; TRBD2 matches at 12 bases. CDR1 is SGHRS and CDR2 is YFSETQ in the germline V gene. This CDR3 is built from 15 residues. Losses at the gene ends were 4 bases for V and 10 bases for J; bases not matched to a gene: 9. CDR3 region: CASSPWTSGMEEQFF. The CDR3 region has the DNA TGCGCCAGCAGCCCGTGGACTAGCGGGATGGAAGAGCAGTTCTTC. Using reference TRBV5-1 and TRBJ2-1 for the parts outside the CDR3, the full variable domain is KAGVTQTPRYLIKTRGQQVTLSCSPISGHRSVSWYQQTPGQGLQFLFEYFSETQRNKGNFPGRFSGRQFSNSRSEMNVSTLELGDSALYLCASSPWTSGMEEQFFGPGTRLTVL.

The J gene is TRBJ2-7, the V gene TRBV18; tentatively, D is TRBD2 (6 bases). Germline V gene sequence: CDR1 KGHSH, CDR2 LQKENI. Trimming shortened V by 4 bases and J by 7 bases, and 14 bases separated the two germline ends. The CDR3 is 13 amino acids. CDR3 amino acids: CASSRPGDSEQYF. The CDR3 bases are TGTGCCAGCTCACGACCCGGGGACTCGGAGCAGTACTTC.

The rearrangement joins TRBV27 to TRBJ2-5; D might be TRBD2 (5 bases). CDR1 and CDR2 from the germline V gene are MNHEY and SMNVEV (reference sequence). The CDR3 loop spans 13 amino acids. V dropped 5 bases and J dropped 4 bases, with 11 bases sitting between them. As DNA, the CDR3 is TGTGCCAGCAGTCCCCTAGCCGGAGAGACCCAGTACTTC. This sequence encodes CASSPLAGETQYF.

This CDR3 is CAWSVGEGRGYTF. The CDR3 DNA is TGTGCCTGGAGTGTAGGGGAGGGCCGGGGCTACACCTTC. The chain couples TRBV30 to TRBJ1-2; TRBD1 is a possible D gene (5 bases). The CDR3 is 13 residues long. V gave up 0 bases and J gave up 8 bases, with 13 bases separating them. Germline lookup yields CDR1 GTSNPN and CDR2 SVGIG (reference sequence).

The chain has TRBV10-3 and TRBJ2-7; D possibly matches TRBD1 or TRBD2 (5 bases each). This CDR3 comprises 15 residues. V gave up 3 bases and J gave up 0 bases, with 12 bases separating them. CDR1 is ENHRY, CDR2 SYGVKD, per germline. CDR3 loop: CAISDGAASSYEQYF. Here the CDR3 DNA reads TGTGCCATCAGTGACGGGGCAGCTTCCTCCTACGAGCAGTACTTC.

The gene calls are TRBV5-1 and TRBJ1-2; TRBD1 might be the D (6 bases). The CDR3 runs 18 residues. CDR1 is SGHRS, CDR2 YFSETQ, per germline. Trimming took 0 bases from V and 4 from J, leaving 22 bases between them. CDR3 bases: TGCGCCAGCAGCTTGGAAGGGGGACTGGGTTTTGTAAGCTATGGCTACACCTTC. It is translated as CASSLEGGLGFVSYGYTF.

In regard to this clonotype: Being one base from a much bigger clone, this may be a read error. The chain carries TRBV29-1 and TRBJ2-1; 15 nucleotides agree with TRBD2. The CDR3 contains 18 residues. Trimming cost V 7 bases and J 5 bases; bases outside gene matches: 15. The germline V gene encodes CDR1 SQVTM and CDR2 ANQGSEA. Here the CDR3 DNA reads TGCAGCGCCACATCGGGACTAGCGGGAGGCCTAACCCACAATGAGCAGTTCTTC. Translating it yields CSATSGLAGGLTHNEQFF.

The chain combines TRBV20-1 with TRBJ1-5; a possible D gene is TRBD1 (5 bases). V lost 1 base and J lost 0, with 10 bases in between. This CDR3 spans 15 amino acids. Looked up from germline, CDR1 is DFQATT and CDR2 is SNEGSKA (reference sequence). CDR3 DNA sequence: TGCAGTGCTAGAGCGGGGGTTTATAGCAATCAGCCCCAGCATTTT. Its translation: CSARAGVYSNQPQHF.

The V gene is TRBV7-6, the J gene TRBJ2-1, with TRBD2 matching 7 bases. There are 17 residues in the CDR3. V shed 1 base, J shed 6 bases, and the junction held 12 bases outside the gene matches. Germline CDR1 reads SGHVS; CDR2 reads FNYEAQ. The CDR3 spells CASSLDAGDLIVNEQFF. CDR3 sequence (DNA): TGTGCCAGCAGCTTAGATGCGGGGGACCTGATTGTCAATGAGCAGTTCTTC.

In DNA form, the CDR3 reads TGTGCCAGCAGTCCAGGGACTAGCGGGGACTACAATGAGCAGTTCTTC. Protein: CASSPGTSGDYNEQFF. This chain joins TRBV27 and TRBJ2-1; TRBD2 matches 13 bases. This CDR3 is 16 amino acids long. V shed 5 bases and J 3 bases; nucleotides not matched to a gene: 4. CDR1 is MNHEY and CDR2 is SMNVEV in the germline V gene (reference sequence).